One sample yielded the 7 T cell receptor beta chains listed below, sequenced in a study of prognosis after radiotherapy for stage I lung cancer. TCR beta CDR3 was amplified from genomic DNA by two-round multiplex PCR. Primers specific to each TRBV and TRBJ gene drove first-round PCR. TCRdb re-called the multiplex PCR reads with MiXCR, one entry per CDR3 protein. The sample includes 25,000 to 35,000 distinct CDR3 sequences, 35% to 45% seen only once; the top ten take roughly 15%. Sequenced material: PBMCs, taken before or after stereotactic body radiation therapy (not recorded which). The receptors here all came from a donor over 45 with non-small cell lung cancer.

Regarding this clonotype: A junction boundary mismatches the germline segment, possibly from a read error. The chain has TRBV6-5 and TRBJ2-5, with a weak D call TRBD1 (7 bases). The CDR3 covers 16 residues. The germline gives CDR1 MNHEY, CDR2 SVGAGI. CDR3 nucleotide sequence: TGTGCCAGCAGTTACTCGATCAGGGGGGAGGTGGAGACCCAGTGCTTC. Its translation is CASSYSIRGEVETQCF.

This clonotype was seen repeatedly, ten times or more. The chain has TRBV14 and TRBJ1-6, with 7 nucleotides matching TRBD1. Trimming at V came to 0 bases and at J to 6 bases, leaving 5 bases not matched to a gene. Germline CDR1 and CDR2: SGHDN and FVKESK. CDR3 length: 16 amino acids. DNA of the CDR3: TGTGCCAGCAGCCAAGATGGAACAGGGGCTAATTCACCCCTCCACTTT. This translates into CASSQDGTGANSPLHF. Variable domain in full (rest from reference TRBV14 and TRBJ1-6): EAGVTQFPSHSVIEKGQTVTLRCDPISGHDNLYWYRRVMGKEIKFLLHFVKESKQDESGMPNNRFLAERTGGTYSTLKVQPAELEDSGVYFCASSQDGTGANSPLHFGNGTRLTVT.

This clonotype was detected many times. The gene calls are TRBV7-8 and TRBJ2-7; 8 bases map to TRBD1. Germline values: CDR1 SGHVS, CDR2 FQNEAQ. This CDR3 contains 15 residues. V gave up 5 bases and J gave up 5 bases; unmatched junction bases: 11. Here the CDR3 DNA reads TGTGCCAGCAGCCAGAACGACAGGGGATGGAACGAGCAGTACTTC. Encoded protein: CASSQNDRGWNEQYF.

This clonotype was picked up a small number of times. A single base is all that separates this from a far larger clone, so a read error is likely. This sequence joins TRBV6-5 and TRBJ2-7, with 9 bases lining up with TRBD1. Germline V gives CDR1 MNHEY, CDR2 SVGAGI. The CDR3 loop spans 15 amino acids. The J segment lost 7 bases and the V segment lost 2 bases, leaving 9 bases of the junction unmatched. The CDR3 DNA is TGTGCCAGCAGTTACCTTAGGACAGGGGTCTGGGAGCAGTACTTC. This translates into CASSYLRTGVWEQYF.

CDR3 loop: CSAPYGITDTQYF. The DNA for the CDR3 is TGCAGTGCTCCCTATGGGATCACAGATACGCAGTATTTT. V and J are TRBV20-1 and TRBJ2-3; D is undetermined. Trimming left V 5 bases short and J 2 bases short, with 11 bases between. Germline assignment: CDR1 DFQATT and CDR2 SNEGSKA (reference sequence). There are 13 residues in the CDR3.

This clonotype was seen at least ten times. The chain links TRBV6-5 to TRBJ1-4, with D possibly being TRBD1 (5 bases). V was shortened by 2 bases and J by 8 bases, with 15 bases between the two germline ends. Per the germline V gene, CDR1 is MNHEY and CDR2 is SVGAGI. The CDR3 is made up of 15 amino acids. The CDR3: CASSYGGAFGEKLFF. CDR3 sequence (DNA): TGTGCCAGCAGTTACGGAGGGGCGTTTGGAGAAAAACTGTTTTTT.

This clonotype appeared once. The chain joins TRBV5-5 to TRBJ1-5, with D maybe TRBD1 (5 bases). The CDR3 runs 18 residues. The V end was cut by 0 bases, the J end by 4 bases, with 20 bases between. Germline lookup yields CDR1 SGHKS and CDR2 YYEKEE (reference sequence). The CDR3 loop is CASSLGQVRRGGNQPQHF. For the CDR3, the DNA is TGTGCCAGCAGCTTGGGCCAGGTGAGGAGGGGCGGGAATCAGCCCCAGCATTTT.